The next 9 T cell receptor beta chains were all read from a single sample in a study of metastatic and nonmetastatic thyroid tumors (dated by TCRdb to the early 2020s). Before undergoing thyroid surgery, none of the patients had been given any kind of treatment. To prepare the library, PCR was applied. The sequencer was an Illumina HiSeq 4000. TCRdb redid the processing of the public reads, applying fastp at Q25 and MiXCR, and retained in-frame beta chains. The sample records about 12,000 clones, more than 30% of which are singletons. About an eighth of the sample rests with the top ten. Sequencing was done on a sample of tumor tissue. The receptors shown here come from a female donor with papillary thyroid cancer or a benign thyroid nodule (not recorded which). Some clones in this sample may be carry-over from other donors' samples.

This clone was counted ten times or more. The chain combines TRBV5-4 with TRBJ1-1, with D possibly TRBD1 on 6 matching bases. The CDR3 totals 14 residues. V dropped 4 bases and J dropped 4 bases, with 14 bases sitting between them. CDR1 SGHNT and CDR2 YYREEE come from the germline V gene (reference sequence). The CDR3, as DNA: TGTGCCAGCAGCCCTCAGGGGTGGAGCACTGAAGCTTTCTTT. Translating it yields CASSPQGWSTEAFF.

The gene calls are TRBV19 and TRBJ1-1; D not certain. Germline assignment: CDR1 LNHDA and CDR2 SQIVND (reference sequence). Trimming cost V 7 bases and J 3 bases, with 12 bases left between them. The CDR3 covers 13 residues. The CDR3 sequence: CASKRSQDTEAFF. CDR3 DNA sequence: TGTGCCAGTAAGAGGAGTCAGGACACTGAAGCTTTCTTT. The variable domain in full, with the rest retrieved from reference TRBV19 and TRBJ1-1, is DGGITQSPKYLFRKEGQNVTLSCEQNLNHDAMYWYRQDPGQGLRLIYYSQIVNDFQKGDIAEGYSVSREKKESFPLTVTSAQKNPTAFYLCASKRSQDTEAFFGQGTRLTVV.

The chain joins TRBV20-1 to TRBJ1-2; D is uncertain. Germline-derived CDR1 and CDR2 are DFQATT and SNEGSKA (reference sequence). This CDR3 contains 14 residues. V was pared by 5 bases and J by 8 bases, with 21 bases between. The CDR3 DNA follows: TGCAGTGCTGGACCCAGACACTACCCACTCGGCTACACCTTC. It encodes CSAGPRHYPLGYTF.

This clone was counted only a few times. This CDR3 is CASSDSKKSSYNEQFF. In DNA form, the CDR3 reads TGTGCCAGCAGTGACTCGAAAAAGAGCTCCTACAATGAGCAGTTCTTC. The J gene is TRBJ2-1, the V gene TRBV6-4; D call uncertain. The CDR3 sequence is 16 residues long. The germline V gene has CDR1 MRHNA and CDR2 SNTAGT. The germline V and J ends were trimmed by 0 bases and 0 bases, with 9 bases remaining between them.

This chain uses TRBV20-1 with TRBJ2-1; no clear D. Germline V gene sequence: CDR1 DFQATT, CDR2 SNEGSKA (reference sequence). V lost 5 bases and J lost 7, with 12 bases in between. The length of the CDR3 is 12 residues. The CDR3 here is CSALKSGNEQFF. The DNA for the CDR3 is TGCAGTGCTTTAAAGTCCGGGAATGAGCAGTTCTTC.

The rearrangement links TRBV20-1 to TRBJ2-1; 12 nucleotides agree with TRBD1. There are 17 residues in the CDR3. V was clipped by 4 bases and J by 4 bases; unmatched bases: 11. CDR1 is DFQATT and CDR2 is SNEGSKA in the germline V gene (reference sequence). The CDR3 spells CSATGQGAQPLYNEQFF. As DNA, the CDR3 is TGCAGTGCTACGGGACAGGGGGCCCAACCATTGTACAATGAGCAGTTCTTC.

This clone appeared many times. The chain is built from TRBV6-2 or TRBV6-3 and TRBJ2-5; 7 bases fit TRBD2. Germline CDR1 and CDR2: MNHEY and SVGEGT. The CDR3 contains 13 residues. Trimming cost V 4 bases and J 3 bases; bases outside gene matches: 2. CDR3 sequence: CASSFREEETQYF. DNA of the CDR3: TGTGCCAGCAGTTTCCGGGAGGAAGAGACCCAGTACTTC.

In this sample, this clone turned up many times. The chain carries TRBV7-2 and TRBJ2-5; D unclear. V was shortened by 5 bases and J by 5 bases, with 15 bases between the two germline ends. The CDR3 covers 14 residues. Germline V gene sequence: CDR1 SGHTA, CDR2 FQGNSA. The CDR3 loop reads CASSPLGGGETQYF. In DNA, the CDR3 is TGTGCCAGCAGCCCATTGGGTGGTGGGGAGACCCAGTACTTC.

The CDR3 is CSATPSRTEAFF. Written as DNA, the CDR3 is TGCAGTGCCACCCCGAGTCGGACAGAAGCTTTCTTT. V is TRBV20-1 and J is TRBJ1-1; a possible D gene is TRBD1 (5 bases). CDR1 and CDR2 (germline): DFQATT, SNEGSKA (reference sequence). The CDR3 has 12 amino acids. Trimming removed 6 bases at V and 8 bases at J, with 16 bases between.